This T cell receptor (beta chain) was recovered during a study of low-dose radiotherapy and immunotherapy resistance in tumors. Study-level information: Every 2 weeks, cohort 1 got 0.5 Gy, reaching 6.5 Gy to the planning target volume. Every two weeks, the protocol called for intravenous cyclophosphamide at 200 mg/m2. It was given one day before each radiation and immunotherapy administration. Patients took oral aspirin 300 mg daily for four cycles from cycle 1 day 1.

This sample's time point: after trial treatment. As to treatment: LDRT plus nivolumab, ipilimumab, low-dose cyclophosphamide and aspirin (RACIN trial). V shed 9 bases and J 5 bases; nucleotides not matched to a gene: 7. Germline CDR1 is KGHSH and CDR2 is LQKENI. The CDR3 contains 13 residues. TRAV- and TRBV-specific primers were used for first-strand cDNA, which covered alpha and beta chains. Amplification of TCRs used a constant-region primer and V-primer adapter for 20 PCR cycles. One entry per CDR3 protein results from TCRdb running MiXCR on the reads. The profile shows under 110,000 distinct CDR3 sequences, about 20% of them singletons.

Sequences were derived from PBMCs, sampled after low-dose radiotherapy plus immunotherapy. This receptor was identified in a male donor with prostate cancer. The chain uses TRBV18 and TRBJ2-4; 7 positions agree with TRBD1. The CDR3 region is CASTQGRQNIQYF. CDR3 sequence (DNA): TGTGCCAGTACACAGGGGCGTCAAAACATTCAGTACTTC.